Below, 27 T cell receptor beta chains from the same sample are listed, as sequenced in a study of CD8 T cells in ankylosing spondylitis. Study findings and constraints: What appeared characteristic of ankylosing spondylitis blood was a TCR beta motif of 7 or 8 highly homologous variants.

TCRdb reprocessed the 5' RACE reads with MiXCR, giving one entry per CDR3 protein. Among approximately 500,000 distinct CDR3 sequences listed, 12% were seen once. Antigen specificity for these receptors is unknown. The sample taken for sequencing was blood, either unsorted or a sorted T cell fraction (not recorded which). These receptors were taken from a male donor with ankylosing spondylitis.

This chain connects TRBV6-2 or TRBV6-3 to TRBJ2-7; D is possibly TRBD1 or TRBD2 (5 bases each). The ends were cut back, 5 bases at V and 0 bases at J, with 11 bases in the middle. This CDR3 is 14 amino acids long. Germline lookup yields CDR1 MNHEY and CDR2 SVGEGT. CDR3 residues: CASSGLGTSYEQYF. Written as DNA, the CDR3 is TGTGCCAGCAGTGGGCTGGGGACCTCCTACGAGCAGTACTTC.

CDR3 loop: CASSPRTSQDTQYF. The CDR3 DNA reads as TGTGCCAGCAGCCCCCGGACTAGTCAAGATACGCAGTATTTT. The V call is TRBV5-4, the J call TRBJ2-3, with 7 bases aligning to TRBD2. The germline gives CDR1 SGHNT, CDR2 YYREEE (reference sequence). The ends lost 4 bases at V and 5 bases at J; junction bases unmatched: 7. The CDR3 is 14 amino acids.

The J gene is TRBJ1-4, the V gene TRBV7-2, with D perhaps TRBD1 (6 bases). V lost 5 bases and J 8 bases, leaving 24 bases between the germline ends. CDR3 length equals 17 residues. Germline values: CDR1 SGHTA, CDR2 FQGNSA. In DNA form, the CDR3 reads TGTGCCAGCAGCCCTCGGAGGGGGGGGATAGACGGGGAAAAACTGTTTTTT. This translates into CASSPRRGGIDGEKLFF.

This chain links TRBV5-1 with TRBJ1-4; D remains ambiguous. The V end lost 1 base, the J end lost 9 bases, and 16 bases lay between the germline ends. Per the germline V gene, CDR1 is SGHRS and CDR2 is YFSETQ. The CDR3 runs to 15 residues. Here the CDR3 reads CASSLTLGRDKKLFF. For the CDR3, the DNA is TGCGCCAGCAGCTTGACGCTAGGTAGAGATAAAAAACTGTTTTTT. Filled out from reference TRBV5-1 and TRBJ1-4, the complete variable domain reads KAGVTQTPRYLIKTRGQQVTLSCSPISGHRSVSWYQQTPGQGLQFLFEYFSETQRNKGNFPGRFSGRQFSNSRSEMNVSTLELGDSALYLCASSLTLGRDKKLFFGSGTQLSVL.

This clonotype was counted only a few times. This rearrangement joins TRBV6-1 to TRBJ2-1; D unclear. Trimming took 7 bases from V and 6 from J, leaving 16 bases between them. There are 14 residues in the CDR3. The V gene's germline CDR1 is MNHNS and CDR2 SASEGT. CDR3 sequence reads: CASTLPGSGNEQFF. The CDR3 bases are TGTGCCAGCACCCTACCAGGTTCGGGCAATGAGCAGTTCTTC.

This clonotype was picked up a small number of times. The rearrangement joins TRBV5-1 to TRBJ1-2; 8 positions match TRBD1. With 4 bases clipped from V and 7 bases from J, the junction kept 9 bases outside the gene matches. The CDR3 has 14 residues. The germline V gene has CDR1 SGHRS and CDR2 YFSETQ. Written as DNA, the CDR3 is TGCGCCAGCAGCCTTGCGACAGGGGATGGTGGCTACACCTTC. The encoded protein is CASSLATGDGGYTF.

This clonotype has at least ten counts. The genes are TRBV12-3 or TRBV12-4 and TRBJ2-1; D possibly corresponds to TRBD1 (6 bases). The CDR3 spans 14 residues. The V end was cut by 6 bases, the J end by 7 bases, with 16 bases between. Here the CDR3 DNA reads TGTGCCAGCAGCCTACCGGACAGATCAAATGAGCAGTTCTTC. Protein sequence: CASSLPDRSNEQFF.

CDR3 region: CASSWGPADSTDTQYF. As DNA, the CDR3 is TGTGCCAGCAGCTGGGGGCCAGCGGATAGCACAGATACGCAGTATTTT. The V and J genes are TRBV5-6 and TRBJ2-3; TRBD1 might be the D (6 bases). Deletions cut 3 bases from V and 0 bases from J, with 14 bases between. Per the germline V gene, CDR1 is SGHDT and CDR2 is YYEEEE. The CDR3 loop spans 16 amino acids.

This chain joins TRBV6-1 and TRBJ2-1; no clear D gene. The CDR3 extends over 15 amino acids. Germline V gives CDR1 MNHNS, CDR2 SASEGT. V was cut by 0 bases and J by 4 bases, with 10 bases left in between. CDR3 nucleotide sequence: TGTGCCAGCAGTGAAGCGAATCGACCATACAATGAGCAGTTCTTC. It codes for CASSEANRPYNEQFF.

This chain connects TRBV20-1 to TRBJ2-5, with D tentatively TRBD1 or TRBD2 (5 bases each). The CDR3 consists of 10 residues. The V gene's germline CDR1 is DFQATT and CDR2 SNEGSKA (reference sequence). Trimming took 3 bases from V and 13 from J, leaving 12 bases between them. CDR3 sequence (DNA): TGCAGTGCTAGTCGGGGCATTGCGTACTTC. It is translated as CSASRGIAYF.

The rearrangement uses TRBV18 and TRBJ2-7; the D gene is possibly TRBD2 (5 bases). Germline V gene data show CDR1 as KGHSH and CDR2 as LQKENI. The CDR3 has 12 residues. The germline V and J ends were trimmed by 2 bases and 5 bases, with 7 bases remaining between them. The CDR3 loop reads CASSPGRDEQYV. CDR3 DNA: TGTGCCAGCTCACCAGGGAGAGACGAGCAGTACGTC.

This clonotype appeared many times. The CDR3 loop reads CASSRAGNEQFF. The CDR3, as DNA: TGTGCCAGCAGCCGCGCGGGAAATGAGCAGTTCTTC. The J gene is TRBJ2-1, the V gene TRBV12-3 or TRBV12-4, with D maybe TRBD2 (6 bases). Trimming took off 6 bases at V and 7 bases at J, with 10 bases between the two ends. This CDR3 contains 12 residues.

This chain joins TRBV10-3 and TRBJ2-2; possibly TRBD1 for D (6 bases). Germline CDR1 is ENHRY and CDR2 is SYGVKD. CDR3 length: 17 residues. V was clipped by 4 bases and J by 4 bases, with 19 bases between them. The CDR3 loop reads CAISGLGAFSTTGELFF. The CDR3 DNA follows: TGTGCCATCAGTGGTTTGGGGGCGTTTTCGACCACCGGGGAGCTGTTTTTT.

This clonotype was counted at least ten times. V and J are TRBV12-3 or TRBV12-4 and TRBJ2-1; no definite D call. The CDR3 has 12 amino acids. V dropped 6 bases and J dropped 6 bases, with 9 bases sitting between them. The CDR3 here is CASSPVANEQFF. CDR3 DNA sequence: TGTGCCAGCAGCCCGGTGGCCAATGAGCAGTTCTTC.

This clonotype turned up a few times. One end of the junction is discordant with germline, which a read error may explain. The V and J genes are TRBV5-1 and TRBJ2-2; D remains unclear. The CDR3 has 14 amino acids. Germline V CDR1 and CDR2: SGHRS, YFSETQ. CDR3 coding DNA: TGCGCCAGCAGGTTGGTGTATTACACCGGGGAGCTGTTTTTT. This encodes CASRLVYYTGELFF.

This clonotype showed up just a few times. The V call is TRBV20-1, the J call TRBJ2-5, with D maybe TRBD1 (5 bases). V was cut by 0 bases and J by 5 bases, with 10 bases left in between. Germline CDR1 reads DFQATT; CDR2 reads SNEGSKA (reference sequence). The CDR3 totals 13 residues. The CDR3 reads CSARDQGGETQYF. CDR3 bases: TGCAGTGCTAGAGATCAGGGTGGGGAGACCCAGTACTTC.

The rearrangement uses TRBV3-1 and TRBJ1-2; D ambiguous. V lost 1 base and J 1 base, leaving 7 bases between the germline ends. The germline V gene encodes CDR1 LGHDT and CDR2 YNNKEL (reference sequence). The CDR3 covers 14 residues. This CDR3 reads CASSQAQDNYGYTF. The DNA for the CDR3 is TGTGCCAGCAGCCAAGCGCAGGATAACTATGGCTACACCTTC.

This clonotype has ten or more counts. The gene calls are TRBV11-3 and TRBJ1-2; weak D call: TRBD1 (5 bases). The germline V gene encodes CDR1 SGHNT and CDR2 YENEEA. The CDR3 runs 18 residues. V was clipped by 5 bases and J by 6 bases, with 28 bases between them. The CDR3 loop reads CASSHTLGGLSGIDGYTF. The CDR3 DNA sequence: TGTGCCAGCAGCCATACCCTCGGGGGACTCTCAGGAATTGATGGCTACACCTTC.

This clonotype was counted ten times or more. V and J are TRBV24-1 and TRBJ2-1, with D hard to call. V dropped 1 base and J dropped 4 bases, with 7 bases sitting between them. Germline loops: CDR1 KGHDR, CDR2 SFDVKD. CDR3 length: 14 residues. The CDR3 DNA reads TGTGCCACCAGTGATTTCTCCACTTACAATGAGCAGTTCTTC. It is translated as CATSDFSTYNEQFF.

In this sample, this clonotype turned up a few times. This chain joins TRBV12-5 and TRBJ2-7; TRBD2 might be the D (5 bases). Germline CDR1 is LGHNT and CDR2 is FRNRAP. V lost 5 bases to trimming and J lost 4 bases, with 9 bases between them. This CDR3 has 12 amino acids. CDR3 sequence reads: CASGDGIYEQYV. CDR3 sequence (DNA): TGTGCTAGTGGTGACGGGATTTACGAGCAGTACGTC.

This clonotype was counted many times. The chain links TRBV20-1 to TRBJ1-2, with D possibly matching TRBD1 (5 bases). Germline V CDR1 and CDR2: DFQATT, SNEGSKA (reference sequence). The CDR3 sequence is 11 residues long. Trimming stripped 5 bases from V and 9 bases from J, with 13 bases between. CDR3 sequence (DNA): TGCAGTGCTGATGCAGGGATTAGCTACACCTTC. Translating gives CSADAGISYTF.

This clonotype was seen more than once but under ten times. The J gene is TRBJ1-1, the V gene TRBV4-1; possible D gene TRBD1, 5 bases. V dropped 1 base and J dropped 1 base, with 13 bases sitting between them. CDR1 and CDR2 from the germline V gene are MGHRA and YSYEKL. The CDR3 loop spans 16 amino acids. The CDR3 region has the DNA TGCGCCAGCAGCCAAGCGAGGGGTCTGGCGAACACTGAAGCTTTCTTT. This encodes CASSQARGLANTEAFF.

This clonotype was counted ten times or more. The rearrangement joins TRBV12-3 or TRBV12-4 to TRBJ2-3; D gene unclear. V dropped 8 bases and J dropped 6 bases, with 6 bases sitting between them. CDR3 length: 10 residues. The DNA of the CDR3 is TGTGCCAGCGCCTTGGATACGCAGTATTTT. This codes for CASALDTQYF.

This clonotype was seen only a few times. V is TRBV10-1 and J is TRBJ2-1; TRBD2 agrees at 16 bases. Germline loops: CDR1 WNHNN, CDR2 SYGVQD (reference sequence). J lost 9 bases, V lost 2 bases, and 4 bases had no gene match. The CDR3 consists of 16 residues. CDR3 residues: CASSEGTSGRGREQFF. The CDR3, as DNA: TGCGCCAGCAGTGAGGGGACTAGCGGGAGGGGACGTGAGCAGTTCTTC.

This clonotype was found a few times. The genes are TRBV7-8 and TRBJ2-7; TRBD2 is a possible D gene (6 bases). There are 18 residues in the CDR3. The germline CDR1 and CDR2 sequences are SGHVS and FQNEAQ. Trimming removed 3 bases from V and 3 bases from J, with 24 bases in between. The CDR3 nucleotides are TGTGCCAGCAGCTTCAGTCGAACCCTAGCGATTGTTCGCTACGAGCAGTACTTC. It specifies CASSFSRTLAIVRYEQYF.

The V call is TRBV15, the J call TRBJ2-1, with 14 bases matching TRBD2. The CDR3 totals 20 residues. Germline CDR1 reads LNHNV; CDR2 reads YYDKDF (reference sequence). The V segment lost 1 base and the J segment 5 bases; nucleotides outside the gene matches: 13. For the CDR3, the DNA is TGTGCCACCAGCAGAGCTGGGACTAGCGGGAGCAAGGGACCGGACAATGAGCAGTTCTTC. It specifies CATSRAGTSGSKGPDNEQFF.

This clonotype has a count of ten or more. The chain links TRBV20-1 to TRBJ2-1; possibly TRBD2 for D (6 bases). CDR1 DFQATT and CDR2 SNEGSKA come from the germline V gene (reference sequence). This CDR3 is built from 15 residues. V was pared by 4 bases and J by 0 bases, with 13 bases between. The CDR3, as DNA: TGCAGTGCTAAAGCGGGTCAAAGCTCCTACAATGAGCAGTTCTTC. Translating gives CSAKAGQSSYNEQFF.